This T cell receptor (beta chain) came from a study of blood T cell repertoires in COVID-19. Study-wide context: Collection of acute and convalescent COVID-19 samples took place in the United States, Italy and Spain. PBMCs, B-cell-depleted T cells, or T cells provided the cDNA or gDNA that made up the material.

In the authors' methods: Researchers report that nucleated cell counts were estimated from reference gene primer amplification. Sequencing was performed with immunoSEQ multiplex PCR; in TCRdb, only in-frame clones are kept and a portion is missing. V, J and clone size reflect that table, while D and trimming were determined from the DNA. The data hold around 210,000 clones, with around 88% observed a single time. V gave up 0 bases and J gave up 0 bases; unmatched junction bases: 8. Looked up from germline, CDR1 is MGHRA and CDR2 is YSYEKL. This CDR3 is built from 19 residues. The genes are TRBV4-1 and TRBJ2-3; 11 bases line up with TRBD2. The sequencing input was peripheral blood. The TCR sequence derives from a man younger than 30 with active or convalescent COVID-19. CDR3 DNA sequence: TGCGCCAGCAGCCAAGAAATCCCCGGGACTAGCGGTAGCACAGATACGCAGTATTTT. This encodes CASSQEIPGTSGSTDTQYF.